This is a list of T cell receptor beta chains from one sample in a study of blood T cell repertoires in COVID-19. Generated by immunoSEQ multiplex PCR, the TCRdb table keeps only in-frame clones and is missing some. The table has fewer than 500,000 clones, around nine tenths seen once. Sequenced sample: PBMCs or T cells enriched from blood (not recorded which). The receptors stem from a woman aged 18-29 years with acute COVID-19. Each CDR3 is given with its conserved first and last residue. A D gene is named only where the DNA matches it firmly. Where a row states a size, it is once, few, many or the class of an expanded clone; other rows omit it.

cdr3_nt cdr3_aa j_call v_call d_call clone_size
TGTGCCAGCAGCCTGCGAGGGCCGAACACTGAAGCTTTCTTT CASSLRGPNTEAFF TRBJ1-1 TRBV7-9 - -
TGTGCCAGCAGCTTCCTCGGGACAGGAGGAGCTTTCTTT CASSFLGTGGAFF TRBJ1-1 TRBV11-1 TRBD1 few
TGTGCCAGTAGCCACCCTTGGACAGGGCGGGTTCAGCCCCAGCATTTT CASSHPWTGRVQPQHF TRBJ1-5 TRBV19 TRBD1 once
TGCAGTGCTAGTTCTAGCACAGATACGCAGTATTTT CSASSSTDTQYF TRBJ2-3 TRBV20-1 - once
TGTGCCAGCAGTTACAGGAACGAGCAGTACTTC CASSYRNEQYF TRBJ2-7 TRBV28 - -
TGTGCCAGCAGCCAAGATTCGGGGAAGTGGGGCACTGAAGCTTTCTTT CASSQDSGKWGTEAFF TRBJ1-1 TRBV4-2 - once
TGTGCCAGCAGCCAAGGATACACAGGGGGCGCGGGTAGCAATCAGCCCCAGCATTTT CASSQGYTGGAGSNQPQHF TRBJ1-5 TRBV3-1/TRBV3-2 TRBD1 -
TGTGCCAGCAGCCCAGGACAGGGAGGCTATGGCTACACCTTC CASSPGQGGYGYTF TRBJ1-2 TRBV7-3 TRBD1 -
TGTGCCAGCAGCGCACAAACCGGGGAGCTGTTTTTT CASSAQTGELFF TRBJ2-2 TRBV2 - -
TGTGCCAGCAGGCAAACGGGACTAGGCGAAGAGACCCAGTACTTC CASRQTGLGEETQYF TRBJ2-5 TRBV28 TRBD2 -
TGCGCTAGCGAGGGGGACACAGATACGCAGTATTTT CASEGDTDTQYF TRBJ2-3 TRBV25-1 - -
TGCGCCAGCAGTGAACTCGAGCAGTACTTC CASSELEQYF TRBJ2-7 TRBV10-2 - -
TGCGCCAGCCTAGGGGGATTGGGGGATACGCAGTATTTT CASLGGLGDTQYF TRBJ2-3 TRBV10-1 - -
TGTGCCAGCAGCTCCAAATCCCAGTCTAATGAAAAACTGTTTTTT CASSSKSQSNEKLFF TRBJ1-4 TRBV5-4 - -
TGTGCCAGCAGCTTAGGACAGGTACTAGCGGGAGGTAATGAGCAGTTCTTC CASSLGQVLAGGNEQFF TRBJ2-1 TRBV11-3 TRBD2 -
TGTGCCACCAGCAGAGATAAGGACTACCCATACAATGAGCAGTTCTTC CATSRDKDYPYNEQFF TRBJ2-1 TRBV15 - -
TGCGCCAGCAGCTTGGTGCAGGGGATCGCCTACAATGAGCAGTTCTTC CASSLVQGIAYNEQFF TRBJ2-1 TRBV5-1 - -
TGTGCCAGCATCGAGCCGCGCCTCACAGATACGCAGTATTTT CASIEPRLTDTQYF TRBJ2-3 TRBV2 - -
TGTGCCAGTAGAGACAGGGAAGATCAGCCCCAGCATTTT CASRDREDQPQHF TRBJ1-5 TRBV19 TRBD1 -
TGCAGCGTTGTGAAGGGAGCCGAGACCCAGTACTTC CSVVKGAETQYF TRBJ2-5 TRBV29-1 - -
TGTGCCAGCAGCGCTGAAGGGACAGGCCCCTATGGCTACACCTTC CASSAEGTGPYGYTF TRBJ1-2 TRBV5-4 TRBD1 -
TGTGCCAGCAGTCCGCGGACAGGGGACAATGAGCAGTTCTTC CASSPRTGDNEQFF TRBJ2-1 TRBV6-5 TRBD1 -
TGTGCCAGCTCACCTAACGACAGCCAAGAGACCCAGTACTTC CASSPNDSQETQYF TRBJ2-5 TRBV18 - -
TGTGCCAGCTCACCCCAGGGGTCCTCGAACTATGGCTACACCTTC CASSPQGSSNYGYTF TRBJ1-2 TRBV18 - -
TGTGCCAGCAGCTTAGGGGGCGAGAATGAAAAACTGTTTTTT CASSLGGENEKLFF TRBJ1-4 TRBV7-9 - -
TGTGCCAGCAGCGTAGGACAGGGGGCTTCCTACGAGCAGTACTTC CASSVGQGASYEQYF TRBJ2-7 TRBV9 TRBD1 -
TGTGCCCCCCGAGGGATTTTTAATCAGCCCCAGCATTTT CAPRGIFNQPQHF TRBJ1-5 TRBV30 - -
TGTGCCATCAGCCCTCAGGTAGCGGATCAGCCCCAGCATTTT CAISPQVADQPQHF TRBJ1-5 TRBV10-3 - -
TGTGCCAGTAGTATCCTCTCCTACGAGCAGTACTTC CASSILSYEQYF TRBJ2-7 TRBV19 - -
TGTGCCAGCAGCTTAGAGCAGGGGAGTTTCACCGGGGAGCTGTTTTTT CASSLEQGSFTGELFF TRBJ2-2 TRBV7-9 - -
TGTGCCTGGAGTTCACAGCTTCATAATGAAAAACTGTTTTTT CAWSSQLHNEKLFF TRBJ1-4 TRBV30 - -
TGTGCCAGTAGGACAGCGAACACCGGGGAGCTGTTTTTT CASRTANTGELFF TRBJ2-2 TRBV19 - -
TGTGCCAGCAGTGCCACAGGGTGGTCTGAAGCTTTCTTT CASSATGWSEAFF TRBJ1-1 TRBV25-1 - -
TGTGCCAGTAGTACCGAGACAGTCTCTGGAAACACCATATATTTT CASSTETVSGNTIYF TRBJ1-3 TRBV19 - -
TGTGCCAGCAGACTTGATAGCTCTGGGGCCAACGTCCTGACTTTC CASRLDSSGANVLTF TRBJ2-6 TRBV27 - -
TGTGCCGGTGCAGCGGGGGGGCGGCCTGAGCAGTTCTTC CAGAAGGRPEQFF TRBJ2-1 TRBV6-5 TRBD2 -
TGTGCCAGCAGTTACAGGCCGGGACAGGAGAGTGAAGCTTTCTTT CASSYRPGQESEAFF TRBJ1-1 TRBV6-5 TRBD1 -
TGTGCCACCAGCAGAGATTATAGCGGGGGTTACGAGCAGTACTTC CATSRDYSGGYEQYF TRBJ2-7 TRBV15 TRBD2 -
TGTGCCAGCAAGCTAGCGGGGGGGCCAGGGCTGTTTTTT CASKLAGGPGLFF TRBJ2-2 TRBV2 TRBD2 -
TGTGCCAGCTCAGGGGACAGCTCCTATAATTCACCCCTCCACTTT CASSGDSSYNSPLHF TRBJ1-6 TRBV18 TRBD1 once
TGTGCCAGCAGCCGAGACGGGATTAGCAATCAGCCCCAGCATTTT CASSRDGISNQPQHF TRBJ1-5 TRBV3-1/TRBV3-2 - -
TGCGCCAGCAAAGGGGAAGAGACCCAGTACTTC CASKGEETQYF TRBJ2-5 TRBV5-1 - many
TGTGCCAGCAGCGCGGTCAGTCGAAGGTACGGGCAGTACTTC CASSAVSRRYGQYF TRBJ2-7 TRBV13 - -
TGTGCCAGCAGGGCGAGGCTTGGCAATCAGCCCCAGCATTTT CASRARLGNQPQHF TRBJ1-5 TRBV6-5 - -
TGTGCCAGCAGTGAAGTTCTACAGGGACCGAACACTGAAGCTTTCTTT CASSEVLQGPNTEAFF TRBJ1-1 TRBV6-1 - -
TGTGCCTATTGTCCGGACCCAGGGGGTACACATAATGAAAAACTGTTTTTT CAYCPDPGGTHNEKLFF TRBJ1-4 TRBV5-5 TRBD1 -
TGCGCCAGCAGCCAAGACCCCGGGACAGGGGGTCGGGAGCAGTACTTC CASSQDPGTGGREQYF TRBJ2-7 TRBV4-1 TRBD1 -
TGCAGCGTAGCAGGGGGCTCCGGGGAGCTGTTTTTT CSVAGGSGELFF TRBJ2-2 TRBV29-1 TRBD1 -
TGCGCCAGCAGCCAAGATGAACTAGAGCACTCTGGGGCCAACGTCCTGACTTTC CASSQDELEHSGANVLTF TRBJ2-6 TRBV4-3 - -
TGCGCCAGCAGCTTGCAGGGGCCCAAAAACATTCAGTACTTC CASSLQGPKNIQYF TRBJ2-4 TRBV5-1 - -
TGTGCCAGCAGCCAAGAGGGACTAGCGGGGGCGGACGAGCAGTACTTC CASSQEGLAGADEQYF TRBJ2-7 TRBV3-1/TRBV3-2 TRBD2 -
TGTGCCACCAGCCCGGGGGGGGATCTCAATGAGCAGTTCTTC CATSPGGDLNEQFF TRBJ2-1 TRBV19 TRBD2 -
TGCGCCAGCAGCCAAGAGCAGGGCGGGGGCACTGAAGCTTTCTTT CASSQEQGGGTEAFF TRBJ1-1 TRBV4-1 - -
TGTGCCAGCAGCAAAGCACAGGGAAACTATGGCTACACCTTC CASSKAQGNYGYTF TRBJ1-2 TRBV21-1 - -
TGCAGCGCGACTAGCGGGGGCCAAGAGACCCAGTACTTC CSATSGGQETQYF TRBJ2-5 TRBV29-1 TRBD2 once